This entry is about one T cell receptor beta chain. As handled by the study authors: For nucleated cells, counts were estimated from reference gene primer amplification. Sequencing used immunoSEQ multiplex PCR; TCRdb keeps in-frame clones, though not all of them. The DNA was the basis for D and trimming; V, J and clone size are from that table. The sample contains approximately 90,000 clones, over 65% of which appear only once. The data stem from a study of blood T cell repertoires in COVID-19. The material sequenced was peripheral blood. The TCR sequence derives from a human donor in a cohort sampled during active COVID-19.

The CDR3 nucleotides are TGTGCCAGCAGATTTCTTCTCGGGGATGAAAAACTGTTTTTT. It specifies CASRFLLGDEKLFF. This sequence joins TRBV6-5 and TRBJ1-4; D is ambiguous. Germline CDR1 is MNHEY and CDR2 is SVGAGI. V lost 6 bases, J lost 6 bases, and 14 bases lay in between. CDR3 length equals 14 residues.